Listed below are T cell receptor beta chains from one sample, sequenced in a study of blood T cell repertoires in COVID-19. Data came from immunoSEQ multiplex PCR; TCRdb stores just in-frame clones and leaves some out. Counted here are around 300,000 clones, roughly nine tenths occurring once; the ten biggest clones make up about 1.7%. The specimen sequenced was PBMCs or T cells enriched from blood (not recorded which). Receptors were obtained from a woman between 35 and 50 years old who had recovered from COVID-19. CDR3s include the opening cysteine and the closing phenylalanine or tryptophan. The D gene is left open where the match is weak. Expanded clones get a size class; other rows say once, few or many, or leave the size out.

>-|TRBJ2-1|TRBD1|TRBV2
CASRLDRSPSYNEQFF
TGTGCCAGCAGATTGGACAGGTCTCCGTCCTACAATGAGCAGTTCTTC
>-|TRBJ1-2|-|TRBV7-2
CASSLAGSLIDGYTF
TGTGCCAGCAGCTTAGCGGGCAGCTTAATAGATGGCTACACCTTC
>-|TRBJ1-5|TRBD1|TRBV9
CASQKIPGQGVNQPQHF
TGTGCCAGCCAGAAGATACCGGGACAGGGGGTCAATCAGCCCCAGCATTTT
>once|TRBJ2-1|-|TRBV27
CASSWGASDNEQFF
TGTGCCAGCAGTTGGGGAGCTAGCGACAATGAGCAGTTCTTC
>-|TRBJ1-1|-|TRBV2
CASIGEGEAFF
TGTGCCAGCATCGGGGAGGGTGAAGCTTTCTTT
>-|TRBJ2-1|-|TRBV29-1
CSVLGENEQFF
TGCAGCGTTCTCGGGGAGAATGAGCAGTTCTTC
>-|TRBJ2-7|TRBD2|TRBV4-1
CASSRHTGTSGASSYEQYF
TGCGCCAGCAGCCGTCACACCGGGACTAGCGGGGCTTCCTCCTACGAGCAGTACTTC
>-|TRBJ2-7|TRBD2|TRBV11-2
CASSLVALAAYEQYF
TGTGCCAGCAGCTTAGTAGCCCTAGCGGCCTACGAGCAGTACTTC
>-|TRBJ2-5|-|TRBV7-3
CASSLGAGETQYF
TGTGCCAGCAGCTTAGGGGCCGGGGAGACCCAGTACTTC
>-|TRBJ1-1|TRBD1|TRBV4-3
CASSQSRTGNTEAFF
TGCGCCAGCAGCCAATCTAGGACAGGGAACACTGAAGCTTTCTTT
>once|TRBJ2-5|TRBD2|TRBV19
CARRNSIGRLAGQETQYF
TGTGCCAGGCGCAACAGTATTGGGAGACTAGCGGGACAAGAGACCCAGTACTTC
>-|TRBJ1-5|TRBD1|TRBV19
CASRWTGSNQPQHF
TGTGCCAGTAGGTGGACAGGGAGCAATCAGCCCCAGCATTTT
>-|TRBJ2-1|TRBD1|TRBV7-3
CASSSHSGTDPYNEQFF
TGTGCCAGTAGCTCTCATTCTGGGACAGATCCCTACAATGAGCAGTTCTTC
>-|TRBJ1-2|-|TRBV28
CASTDRGGNGYTF
TGTGCCAGCACCGATCGGGGGGGCAATGGCTACACCTTC
>-|TRBJ1-1|TRBD1|TRBV3-1/TRBV3-2
CASSQVPGGLNTEAFF
TGTGCCAGCAGCCAAGTCCCAGGGGGATTAAACACTGAAGCTTTCTTT
>-|TRBJ2-3|TRBD2|TRBV29-1
CSVARGLAGGDEDTQYF
TGCAGCGTTGCCCGGGGACTAGCGGGGGGGGATGAAGATACGCAGTATTTT
>-|TRBJ1-2|-|TRBV19
CASSMNDRGSYGYTF
TGTGCCAGTAGTATGAATGATAGGGGGAGCTATGGCTACACCTTC
>once|TRBJ2-2|-|TRBV18
CASSLGGNTGELFF
TGTGCCAGCTCACTAGGAGGGAACACCGGGGAGCTGTTTTTT
>-|TRBJ2-6|-|TRBV24-1
CATSDLLASSGANVLTF
TGTGCCACCAGTGATTTGCTAGCGAGCTCTGGGGCCAACGTCCTGACTTTC
>-|TRBJ2-1|-|TRBV5-1
CASSLISGVDEQFF
TGCGCCAGCAGCTTGATCTCGGGAGTCGATGAGCAGTTCTTC
>-|TRBJ1-1|-|TRBV7-9
CASSLREMNTEAFF
TGTGCCAGCAGCTTACGGGAGATGAACACTGAAGCTTTCTTT
>few|TRBJ2-1|TRBD1|TRBV7-9
CASSSNSQGDEQFF
TGTGCCAGCAGCTCAAACTCGCAGGGGGATGAGCAGTTCTTC
>-|TRBJ1-4|TRBD1|TRBV6-5
CASSRQGAGEKLFF
TGTGCCAGCAGCCGACAGGGGGCGGGTGAAAAACTGTTTTTT
>-|TRBJ2-3|-|TRBV21-1
CASSKGGDNQGADTQYF
TGTGCCAGCAGCAAAGGCGGGGACAACCAGGGGGCGGATACGCAGTATTTT
>-|TRBJ1-1|-|TRBV18
CASSPPGQFEAFF
TGTGCCAGCTCACCACCAGGACAGTTTGAAGCTTTCTTT
>-|TRBJ1-2|-|TRBV5-1
CASSVDIPTYGYTF
TGCGCCAGCAGCGTCGACATACCAACATATGGCTACACCTTC
>-|TRBJ1-1|-|TRBV7-9
CASSFAGRPTYSAFF
TGTGCCAGCAGCTTTGCGGGTAGGCCTACCTATTCAGCTTTCTTT
>-|TRBJ1-5|TRBD1|TRBV2
CASGRTGNSNQPQHF
TGTGCCAGCGGAAGGACAGGGAATAGCAATCAGCCCCAGCATTTT
>-|TRBJ1-3|-|TRBV5-6
CASSFGGTGSSGNTIYF
TGTGCCAGCAGCTTCGGCGGGACGGGAAGCTCTGGAAACACCATATATTTT
>-|TRBJ1-6|TRBD1|TRBV6-5
CASSYVDRGDSPLHF
TGTGCCAGCAGTTACGTTGACAGGGGGGATTCACCCCTCCACTTT
>-|TRBJ2-3|TRBD2|TRBV18
CASSPPTSGRSTDTQYF
TGTGCCAGCTCACCACCGACTAGCGGGAGATCGACAGATACGCAGTATTTT
>-|TRBJ1-5|-|TRBV11-2
CASSLPGGPQHF
TGTGCCAGCAGCTTACCCGGGGGGCCCCAGCATTTT
>-|TRBJ2-3|-|TRBV12-5
CASGLSGNTDTQYF
TGTGCTAGTGGTTTATCAGGTAACACAGATACGCAGTATTTT
>-|TRBJ2-3|-|TRBV29-1
CSVERGLRTDTQYF
TGCAGCGTTGAAAGGGGTCTTCGCACAGATACGCAGTATTTT
>-|TRBJ1-1|-|TRBV7-9
CASSLVAGRYLNTEAFF
TGTGCCAGCAGCTTAGTGGCAGGGCGATACTTGAACACTGAAGCTTTCTTT
>once|TRBJ2-7|-|TRBV5-8
CASSLPGGSYEQYF
TGTGCCAGCAGTCTACCAGGGGGGTCTTACGAGCAGTACTTC
>once|TRBJ2-1|-|TRBV30
CAWSVTAGRGEKQFF
TGTGCCTGGAGTGTAACCGCTGGGCGGGGAGAGAAGCAGTTCTTC
>-|TRBJ2-1|TRBD2|TRBV2
CASRAGTTVPEQFF
TGTGCCAGCAGGGCCGGGACTACAGTTCCTGAGCAGTTCTTC
>-|TRBJ1-1|-|TRBV10-3
CAISERAGRTEAFF
TGTGCCATCAGTGAGAGGGCAGGGAGGACTGAAGCTTTCTTT
>-|TRBJ1-1|TRBD1|TRBV6-1
CASSEGVGRGRTEAFF
TGTGCCAGCAGTGAAGGTGTTGGCAGGGGGCGAACTGAAGCTTTCTTT
>-|TRBJ2-3|TRBD2|TRBV6-5
CASSFSSGRTDTQYF
TGTGCCAGCAGTTTCTCTAGCGGACGCACAGATACGCAGTATTTT
>-|TRBJ1-3|-|TRBV30
CAWTSFSGNTIYF
TGTGCCTGGACTAGTTTCTCTGGAAACACCATATATTTT
>once|TRBJ2-5|TRBD1|TRBV24-1
CATSDSRQGQETQYF
TGTGCCACCAGTGACTCCCGACAGGGTCAAGAGACCCAGTACTTC
>-|TRBJ2-3|-|TRBV4-2
CASSGAAKDTQYF
TGTGCCAGCAGCGGTGCGGCTAAGGATACGCAGTATTTT
>-|TRBJ2-5|TRBD1|TRBV7-8
CASSLGQGWQETQYF
TGTGCCAGCAGCCTCGGACAGGGATGGCAAGAGACCCAGTACTTC
>-|TRBJ1-5|-|TRBV3-1/TRBV3-2
CASSPTPRLVGNQPQHF
TGTGCCAGCAGCCCAACCCCCAGACTCGTAGGCAATCAGCCCCAGCATTTT
>few|TRBJ1-3|-|TRBV7-9
CASSFAGNTIYF
TGTGCCAGCAGCTTCGCGGGAAACACCATATATTTT